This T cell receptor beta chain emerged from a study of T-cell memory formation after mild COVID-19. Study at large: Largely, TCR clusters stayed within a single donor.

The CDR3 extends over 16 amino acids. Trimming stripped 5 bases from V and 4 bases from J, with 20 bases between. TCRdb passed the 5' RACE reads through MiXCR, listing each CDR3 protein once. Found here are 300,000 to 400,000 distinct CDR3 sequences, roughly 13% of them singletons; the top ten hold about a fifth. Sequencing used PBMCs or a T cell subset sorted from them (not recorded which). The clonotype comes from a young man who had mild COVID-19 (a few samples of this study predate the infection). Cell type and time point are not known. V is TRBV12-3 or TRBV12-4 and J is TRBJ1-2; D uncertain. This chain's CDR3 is CASSPLPGALLYGYTF. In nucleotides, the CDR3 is TGTGCCAGCAGTCCTCTTCCCGGCGCCCTTCTCTATGGCTACACCTTC.